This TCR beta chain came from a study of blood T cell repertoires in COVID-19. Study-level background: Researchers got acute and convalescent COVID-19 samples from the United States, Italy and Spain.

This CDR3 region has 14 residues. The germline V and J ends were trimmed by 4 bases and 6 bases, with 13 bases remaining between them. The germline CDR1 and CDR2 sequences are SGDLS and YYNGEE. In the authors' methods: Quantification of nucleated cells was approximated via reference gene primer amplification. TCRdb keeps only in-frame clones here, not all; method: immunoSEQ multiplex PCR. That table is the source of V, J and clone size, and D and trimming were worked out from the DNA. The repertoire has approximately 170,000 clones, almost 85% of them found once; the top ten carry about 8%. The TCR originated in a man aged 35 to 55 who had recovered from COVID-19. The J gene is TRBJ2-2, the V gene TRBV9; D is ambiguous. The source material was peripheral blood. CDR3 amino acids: CASSSLRSPGELFF. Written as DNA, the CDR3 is TGTGCCAGCAGCTCCTTGAGGTCGCCCGGGGAGCTGTTTTTT. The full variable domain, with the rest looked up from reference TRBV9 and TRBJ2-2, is DSGVTQTPKHLITATGQRVTLRCSPRSGDLSVYWYQQSLDQGLQFLIQYYNGEERAKGNILERFSAQQFPDLHSELNLSSLELGDSALYFCASSSLRSPGELFFGEGSRLTVL.